The TCR beta chain under discussion was sequenced for a study of blood T cell repertoires in COVID-19. Across the study: Donors in the United States, Italy and Spain gave samples during acute or convalescent COVID-19. Sources were T cells, B-cell-depleted T cells, or PBMCs; the material itself was cDNA or gDNA.

V shed 0 bases, J shed 6 bases, and the junction held 10 bases outside the gene matches. The germline gives CDR1 MGHRA, CDR2 YSYEKL. This CDR3 has 17 amino acids. Authors' methods: Estimation of nucleated cell counts relied on the amplification of reference gene primers. Method: immunoSEQ multiplex PCR; TCRdb's copy keeps in-frame clones and lacks some. V, J and clone size were drawn from that table, and D and trimming were deduced from the DNA. The sample has some 76,000 clones, around 80% seen once. The V and J genes are TRBV4-1 and TRBJ1-5, with 8 bases that match TRBD1. Material for sequencing was peripheral blood. The sequence derives from a man aged 50 to 60 with acute or convalescent COVID-19. The CDR3 here is CASSQDGNRGLGQPQHF. Here the CDR3 DNA reads TGCGCCAGCAGCCAAGATGGGAACAGGGGGTTGGGTCAGCCCCAGCATTTT.